This paragraph reports one T cell receptor (beta chain). Its antigen is still unknown. Isolated RNA was reverse transcribed in full, so expressed TCRB transcripts were sequenced. Measured with immunoSEQ multiplex PCR; TCRdb has only the in-frame clones, and not every one. Here the sample spans 300,000 to 350,000 clones, approximately 12% being singletons. The data originate from a study of beta chain features in type 1 diabetes. Looking at the study overall: Examination covered under 110 million sorted cells spanning all samples. The study, taken as a whole, reports: TCRB CDR3s from Type 1 diabetes patients were moderately but significantly shorter in all four CD4+ subsets. A pattern of fewer insertions and more deletions at VDJ junctions was seen in type 1 diabetes patients. Relative to healthy donors, patients appeared to have naive, central memory and Treg TCRB repertoires that were more similar. Whatever favoring of shorter templates PCR might show would apply equally to patients and controls.

This CDR3 spans 14 amino acids. Trimming took 6 bases from V and 1 from J, leaving 11 bases between them. Germline CDR1 is MNHNY and CDR2 is SVGAGI (reference sequence). V usage is TRBV6-6 and J usage is TRBJ2-3, with unresolved D. The specimen was naive CD4+ T cells from blood. This TCR was sampled from a woman aged 18-30 years with type 1 diabetes. CDR3 region: CASSYKQRTDTQYF. The CDR3 DNA follows: TGTGCCAGCAGCTACAAACAACGCACAGATACGCAGTATTTT.